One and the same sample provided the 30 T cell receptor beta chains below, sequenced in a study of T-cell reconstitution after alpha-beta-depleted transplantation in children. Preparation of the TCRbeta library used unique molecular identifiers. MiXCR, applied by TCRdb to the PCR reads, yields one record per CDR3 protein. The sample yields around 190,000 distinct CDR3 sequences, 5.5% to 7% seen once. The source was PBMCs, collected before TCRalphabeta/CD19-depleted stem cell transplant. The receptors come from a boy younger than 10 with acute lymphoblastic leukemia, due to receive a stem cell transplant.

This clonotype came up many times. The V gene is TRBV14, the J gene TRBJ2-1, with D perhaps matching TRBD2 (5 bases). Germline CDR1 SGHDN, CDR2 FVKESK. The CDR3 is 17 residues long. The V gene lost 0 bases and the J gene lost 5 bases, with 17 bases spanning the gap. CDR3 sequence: CASSQDIAWMSNNEQFF. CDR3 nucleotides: TGTGCCAGCAGCCAAGATATAGCGTGGATGAGTAACAATGAGCAGTTCTTC.

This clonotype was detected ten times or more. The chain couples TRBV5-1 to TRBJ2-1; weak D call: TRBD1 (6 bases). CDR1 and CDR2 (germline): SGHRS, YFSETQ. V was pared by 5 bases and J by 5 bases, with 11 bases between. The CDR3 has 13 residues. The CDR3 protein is CASSQGPHNEQFF. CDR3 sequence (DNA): TGCGCCAGCAGTCAGGGGCCACACAATGAGCAGTTCTTC.

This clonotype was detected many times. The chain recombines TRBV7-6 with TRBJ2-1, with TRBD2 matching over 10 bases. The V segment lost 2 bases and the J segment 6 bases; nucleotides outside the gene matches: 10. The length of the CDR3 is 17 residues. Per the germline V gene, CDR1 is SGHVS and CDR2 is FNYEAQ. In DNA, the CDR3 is TGTGCCAGCAGCTTACCCCTAGCGGGGGATGTCGTCAATGAGCAGTTCTTC. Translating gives CASSLPLAGDVVNEQFF. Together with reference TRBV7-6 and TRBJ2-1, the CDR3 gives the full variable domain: GAGVSQSPRYKVTKRGQDVALRCDPISGHVSLYWYRQALGQGPEFLTYFNYEAQQDKSGLPNDRFSAERPEGSISTLTIQRTEQRDSAMYRCASSLPLAGDVVNEQFFGPGTRLTVL.

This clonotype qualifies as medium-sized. This CDR3 is CSAVRTDSGNTIYF. CDR3 bases: TGCAGTGCTGTAAGGACAGACTCTGGAAACACCATATATTTT. The V and J genes are TRBV20-1 and TRBJ1-3; D is perhaps TRBD1 (6 bases). The V gene lost 5 bases and the J gene lost 0 bases, with 11 bases spanning the gap. From germline, CDR1 is DFQATT and CDR2 SNEGSKA (reference sequence). This CDR3 has 14 residues.

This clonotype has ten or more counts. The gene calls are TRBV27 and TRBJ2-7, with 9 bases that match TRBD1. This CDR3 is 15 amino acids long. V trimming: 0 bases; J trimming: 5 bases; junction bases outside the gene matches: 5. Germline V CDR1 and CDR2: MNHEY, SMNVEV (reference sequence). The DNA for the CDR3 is TGTGCCAGCAGTTTATCAGGACAGGGGAGCAACGAGCAGTACTTC. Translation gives CASSLSGQGSNEQYF.

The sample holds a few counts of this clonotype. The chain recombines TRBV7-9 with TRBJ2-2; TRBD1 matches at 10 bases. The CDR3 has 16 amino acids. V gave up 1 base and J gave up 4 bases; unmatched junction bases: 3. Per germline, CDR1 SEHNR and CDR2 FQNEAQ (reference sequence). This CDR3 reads CASSLEGTGVTGELFF. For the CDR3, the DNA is TGTGCCAGCAGCTTAGAGGGGACAGGGGTCACCGGGGAGCTGTTTTTT.

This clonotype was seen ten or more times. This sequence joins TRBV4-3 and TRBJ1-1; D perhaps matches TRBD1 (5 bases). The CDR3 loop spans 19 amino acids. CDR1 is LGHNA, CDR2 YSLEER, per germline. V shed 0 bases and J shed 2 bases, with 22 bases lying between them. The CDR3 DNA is TGCGCCAGCAGCCAAGATTATTACAGAAATCCGGGGGGAAACACTGAAGCTTTCTTT. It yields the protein CASSQDYYRNPGGNTEAFF.

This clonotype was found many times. As DNA, the CDR3 is TGTGCCACCAGCAGAGACGGGACCGCAGTCACAGATACGCAGTATTTT. It codes for CATSRDGTAVTDTQYF. The V gene is TRBV15, the J gene TRBJ2-3; perhaps D is TRBD1 or TRBD2 (5 bases each). The V end lost 0 bases, the J end lost 2 bases, and 12 bases lay between the germline ends. CDR1 is LNHNV, CDR2 YYDKDF, per germline (reference sequence). The CDR3 totals 16 residues.

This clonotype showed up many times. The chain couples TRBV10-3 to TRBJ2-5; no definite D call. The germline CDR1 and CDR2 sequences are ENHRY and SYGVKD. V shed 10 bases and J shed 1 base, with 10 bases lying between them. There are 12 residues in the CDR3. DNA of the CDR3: TGTGCCACCGCTGATCTCCAAGAGACCCAGTACTTC. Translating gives CATADLQETQYF.

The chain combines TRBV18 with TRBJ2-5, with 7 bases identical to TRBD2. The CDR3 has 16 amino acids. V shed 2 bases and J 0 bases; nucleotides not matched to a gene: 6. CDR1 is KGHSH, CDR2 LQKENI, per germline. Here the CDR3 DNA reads TGTGCCAGCTCACCAAGGGTAGCGGGCAACCAAGAGACCCAGTACTTC. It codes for CASSPRVAGNQETQYF.

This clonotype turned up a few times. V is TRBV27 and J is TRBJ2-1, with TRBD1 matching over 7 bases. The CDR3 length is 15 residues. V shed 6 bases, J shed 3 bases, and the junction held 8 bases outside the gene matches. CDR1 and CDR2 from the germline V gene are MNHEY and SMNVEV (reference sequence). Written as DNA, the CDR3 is TGTGCCAGCAGCCGGACAGGCGGCCGCTACAATGAGCAGTTCTTC. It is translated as CASSRTGGRYNEQFF.

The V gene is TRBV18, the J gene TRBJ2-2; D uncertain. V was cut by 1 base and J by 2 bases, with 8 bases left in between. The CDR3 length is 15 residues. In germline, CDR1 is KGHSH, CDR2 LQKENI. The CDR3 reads CASSPRSTNTGELFF. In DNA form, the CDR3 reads TGTGCCAGCTCACCACGTTCCACCAACACCGGGGAGCTGTTTTTT.

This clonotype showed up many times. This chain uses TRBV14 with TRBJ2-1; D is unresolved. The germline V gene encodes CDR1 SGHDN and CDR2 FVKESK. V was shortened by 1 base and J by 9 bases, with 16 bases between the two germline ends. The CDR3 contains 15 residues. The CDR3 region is CASSQVRSSVGEQFF. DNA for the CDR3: TGTGCCAGCAGCCAAGTTCGAAGTAGTGTCGGTGAGCAGTTCTTC. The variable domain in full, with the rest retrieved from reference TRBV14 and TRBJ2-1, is EAGVTQFPSHSVIEKGQTVTLRCDPISGHDNLYWYRRVMGKEIKFLLHFVKESKQDESGMPNNRFLAERTGGTYSTLKVQPAELEDSGVYFCASSQVRSSVGEQFFGPGTRLTVL.

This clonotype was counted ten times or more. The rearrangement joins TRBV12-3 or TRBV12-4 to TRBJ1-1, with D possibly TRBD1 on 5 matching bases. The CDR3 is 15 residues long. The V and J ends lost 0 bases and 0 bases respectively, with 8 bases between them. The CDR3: CASSLAQGMNTEAFF. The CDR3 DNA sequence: TGTGCCAGCAGTTTAGCTCAGGGTATGAACACTGAAGCTTTCTTT.

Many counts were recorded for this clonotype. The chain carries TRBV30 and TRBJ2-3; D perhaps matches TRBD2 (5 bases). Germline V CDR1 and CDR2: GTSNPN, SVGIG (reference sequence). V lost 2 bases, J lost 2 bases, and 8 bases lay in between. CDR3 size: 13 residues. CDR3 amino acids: CAWSPGNTDTQYF. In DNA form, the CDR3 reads TGTGCCTGGAGTCCGGGAAACACAGATACGCAGTATTTT.

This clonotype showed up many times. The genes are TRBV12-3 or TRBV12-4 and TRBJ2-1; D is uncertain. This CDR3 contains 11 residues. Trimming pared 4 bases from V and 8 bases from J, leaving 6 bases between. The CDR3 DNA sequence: TGTGCCAGCAGTTCTAGGGATGAGCAGTTCTTC. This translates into CASSSRDEQFF.

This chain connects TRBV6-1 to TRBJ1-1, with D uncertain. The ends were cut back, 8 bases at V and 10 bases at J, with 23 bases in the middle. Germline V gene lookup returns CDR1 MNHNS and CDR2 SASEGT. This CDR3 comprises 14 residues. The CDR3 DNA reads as TGTGCCAGCTCGGAGGCCCGAATCACGTCCGGAGCTTTCTTT. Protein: CASSEARITSGAFF.

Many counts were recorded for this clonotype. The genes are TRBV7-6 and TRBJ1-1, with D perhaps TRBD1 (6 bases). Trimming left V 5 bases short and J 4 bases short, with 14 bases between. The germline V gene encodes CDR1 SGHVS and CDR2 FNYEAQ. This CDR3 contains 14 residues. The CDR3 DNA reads TGTGCCAGCAGCGAACAGACAGGTCTCACTGAAGCTTTCTTT. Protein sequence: CASSEQTGLTEAFF.

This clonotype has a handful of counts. CDR3 sequence: CASSHGTSFYNEQFF. The CDR3 region has the DNA TGTGCCAGCAGCCACGGGACTAGCTTCTACAATGAGCAGTTCTTC. V and J are TRBV6-2 or TRBV6-3 and TRBJ2-1, with TRBD2 identical over 9 bases. V dropped 6 bases and J dropped 3; count of bases not matched to a gene: 6. Germline loops: CDR1 MNHEY, CDR2 SVGEGT. CDR3 length: 15 residues.

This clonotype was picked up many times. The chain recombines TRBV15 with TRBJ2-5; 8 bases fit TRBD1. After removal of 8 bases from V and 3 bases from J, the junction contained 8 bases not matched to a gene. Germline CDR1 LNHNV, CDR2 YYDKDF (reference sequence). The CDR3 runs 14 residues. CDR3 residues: CATGGWGQEETQYF. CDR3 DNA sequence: TGTGCCACCGGGGGCTGGGGACAGGAAGAGACCCAGTACTTC. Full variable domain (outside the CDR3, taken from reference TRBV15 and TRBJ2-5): DAMVIQNPRYQVTQFGKPVTLSCSQTLNHNVMYWYQQKSSQAPKLLFHYYDKDFNNEADTPDNFQSRRPNTSFCFLDIRSPGLGDTAMYLCATGGWGQEETQYFGPGTRLLVL.

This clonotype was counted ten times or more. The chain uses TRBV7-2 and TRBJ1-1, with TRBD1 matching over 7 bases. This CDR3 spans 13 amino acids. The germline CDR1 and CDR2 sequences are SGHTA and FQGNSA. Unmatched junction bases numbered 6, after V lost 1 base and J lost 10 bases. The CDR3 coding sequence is TGTGCCAGCAGCTTAGTCGGACAGGACGGAGCTTTCTTT. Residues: CASSLVGQDGAFF.

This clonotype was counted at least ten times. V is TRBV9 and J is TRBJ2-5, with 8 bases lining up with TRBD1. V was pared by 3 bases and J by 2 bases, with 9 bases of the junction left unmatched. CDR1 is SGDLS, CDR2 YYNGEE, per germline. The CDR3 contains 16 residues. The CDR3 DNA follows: TGTGCCAGCAGCGCGGGAACCGGGACAGGACAAGAGACCCAGTACTTC. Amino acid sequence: CASSAGTGTGQETQYF.

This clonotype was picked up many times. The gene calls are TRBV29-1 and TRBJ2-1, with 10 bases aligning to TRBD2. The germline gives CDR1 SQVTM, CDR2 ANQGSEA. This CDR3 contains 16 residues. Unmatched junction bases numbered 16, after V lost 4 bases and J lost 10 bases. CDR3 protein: CSVALGMVAGGEEQFF. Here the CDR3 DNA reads TGCAGCGTTGCCCTCGGGATGGTAGCGGGAGGTGAAGAGCAGTTCTTC.

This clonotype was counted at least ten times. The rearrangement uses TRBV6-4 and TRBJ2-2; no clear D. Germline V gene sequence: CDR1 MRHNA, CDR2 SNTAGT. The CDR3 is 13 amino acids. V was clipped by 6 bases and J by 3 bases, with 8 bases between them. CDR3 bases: TGTGCCAGCAGCAAGAAGGACACCGGGGAGCTGTTTTTT. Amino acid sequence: CASSKKDTGELFF.

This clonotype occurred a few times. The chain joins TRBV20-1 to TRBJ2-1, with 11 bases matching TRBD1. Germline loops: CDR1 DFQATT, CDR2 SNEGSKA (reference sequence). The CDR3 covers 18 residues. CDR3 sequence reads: CSCRPGQGDIVGPNEQFF. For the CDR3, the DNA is TGCAGCTGTAGACCGGGACAGGGGGACATTGTGGGGCCAAATGAGCAGTTCTTC.

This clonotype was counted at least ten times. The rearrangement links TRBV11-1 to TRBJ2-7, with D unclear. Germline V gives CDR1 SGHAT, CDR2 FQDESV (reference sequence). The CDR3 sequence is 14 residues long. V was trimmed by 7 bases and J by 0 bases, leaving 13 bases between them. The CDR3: CASTAVGHSYEQYF. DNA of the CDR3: TGTGCCAGCACCGCTGTGGGCCACTCCTACGAGCAGTACTTC.

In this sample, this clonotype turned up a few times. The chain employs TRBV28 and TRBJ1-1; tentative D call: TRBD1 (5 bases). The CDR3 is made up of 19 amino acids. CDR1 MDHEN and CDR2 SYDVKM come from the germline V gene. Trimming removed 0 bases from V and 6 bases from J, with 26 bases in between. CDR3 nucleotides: TGTGCCAGCAGTTTATGCATCTTAAGGGGTTCCACCGGTGTACCTGAAGCTTTCTTT. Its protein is CASSLCILRGSTGVPEAFF.

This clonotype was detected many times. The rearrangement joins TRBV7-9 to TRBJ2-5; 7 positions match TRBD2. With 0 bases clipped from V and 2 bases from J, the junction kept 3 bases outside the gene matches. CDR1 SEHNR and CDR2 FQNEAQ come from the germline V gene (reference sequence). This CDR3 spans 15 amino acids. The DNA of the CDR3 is TGTGCCAGCAGCTTAGCGGCGGGGGAGCAAGAGACCCAGTACTTC. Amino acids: CASSLAAGEQETQYF.

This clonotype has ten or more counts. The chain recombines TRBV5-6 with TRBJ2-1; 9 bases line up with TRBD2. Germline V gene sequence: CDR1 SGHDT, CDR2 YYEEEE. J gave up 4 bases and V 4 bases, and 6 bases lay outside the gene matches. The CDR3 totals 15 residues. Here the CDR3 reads CASSPPAGGYNEQFF. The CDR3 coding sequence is TGTGCCAGCAGCCCCCCGGCGGGGGGGTACAATGAGCAGTTCTTC.

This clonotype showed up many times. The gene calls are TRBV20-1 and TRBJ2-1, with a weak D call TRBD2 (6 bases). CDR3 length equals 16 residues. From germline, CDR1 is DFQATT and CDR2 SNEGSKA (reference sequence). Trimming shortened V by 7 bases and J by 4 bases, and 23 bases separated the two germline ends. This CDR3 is CSVLPPIAGYYNEQFF. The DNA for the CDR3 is TGCAGTGTGCTTCCACCGATCGCGGGGTATTACAATGAGCAGTTCTTC.